This T cell receptor (beta chain) stems from a study of blood T cell repertoires in COVID-19. Study information: COVID-19 samples collected from the United States, Italy and Spain covered acute and convalescent phases. PBMCs, B-cell-depleted T cells, or T cells provided the cDNA or gDNA that made up the material.

Original processing notes: Reference gene primer amplification in the assay estimated nucleated cell counts. Some clones are missing from TCRdb's copy, which holds only in-frame ones; the method was immunoSEQ multiplex PCR. The V and J calls and clone size come from that table; D and trimming were worked out from the DNA. There are under 140,000 clones in the sample; roughly 85% occur only once, and roughly 17% lies in the top ten. This TCR came from a woman aged 80 or over with active or convalescent COVID-19. The source material was peripheral blood.

Here the CDR3 reads CASSLYRRGTANYGYTF. CDR3 bases: TGTGCCAGCAGTTTATATAGAAGGGGTACGGCTAACTATGGCTACACCTTC. The chain recombines TRBV28 with TRBJ1-2; D might be TRBD1 (5 bases). Trimming shortened V by 1 base and J by 0 bases, and 15 bases separated the two germline ends. CDR1 and CDR2 from the germline V gene are MDHEN and SYDVKM. The CDR3 is 17 amino acids.